These 23 T cell receptor beta chains were all obtained from the same sample, sequenced in a study of blood T cell repertoires in COVID-19 (dated by TCRdb to the early 2020s). The library was obtained by the immunoSEQ multiplex PCR assay. TCRdb stores this immuneACCESS table with in-frame sequences only. Part of the clones is absent; in the studies checked, under half of the shortfall reflects unresolved V genes, and no reason is known for the rest. Here the sample has around 100,000 clones; roughly 80% occur a single time. The ten largest clonotypes hold about an eighth of the sample. Input material: peripheral blood. The receptor source for this set is a woman aged 65 to 85 with acute or convalescent COVID-19.

The V call is TRBV21-1, the J call TRBJ1-1; TRBD1 is the table's D call, not checked against the DNA. TRBV21-1 is a documented pseudogene. This CDR3 is built from 14 residues. The CDR3 loop reads CASSKAYRGPEAFF. The CDR3, as DNA: TGTGCCAGCAGCAAAGCGTACAGGGGGCCTGAAGCTTTCTTT.

V gene TRBV3-1 (or the pseudogene TRBV3-2) combines with J gene TRBJ1-4, with D perhaps matching TRBD1 (6 bases). This CDR3 comprises 17 residues. CDR1 and CDR2 (germline): LGHDT, YNNKEL (reference sequence). The V end was cut by 4 bases, the J end by 0 bases, with 15 bases between. In DNA, the CDR3 is TGTGCCAGCAGCCCCGGGGACACGGTTGCAACTAATGAAAAACTGTTTTTT. Translating it yields CASSPGDTVATNEKLFF.

This clone has only one observation. The chain employs TRBV7-2 and TRBJ1-3, with D possibly TRBD1 on 5 matching bases. The CDR3 is 16 residues long. Trimming shortened V by 2 bases and J by 0 bases, and 11 bases separated the two germline ends. In germline, CDR1 is SGHTA, CDR2 FQGNSA. The CDR3 loop is CASSLRVGLSGNTIYF. The CDR3 region has the DNA TGTGCCAGCAGCTTACGGGTGGGGCTCTCTGGAAACACCATATATTTT.

This clone was detected only once. The genes are TRBV28 and TRBJ2-5, with a possible D match to TRBD1 (6 bases). CDR1 and CDR2 (germline): MDHEN, SYDVKM. The CDR3 contains 16 residues. V shed 6 bases and J shed 1 base, with 18 bases lying between them. The CDR3 here is CASRLRDTPFQETQYF. The CDR3 nucleotides are TGTGCCAGCAGACTCCGGGACACCCCCTTCCAAGAGACCCAGTACTTC.

This clone has just a few counts. The chain carries TRBV2 and TRBJ2-1; D ambiguous. CDR1 SNHLY and CDR2 FYNNEI come from the germline V gene. The CDR3 contains 10 residues. Trimming took off 6 bases at V and 6 bases at J, with 3 bases between the two ends. The CDR3 is CASRANEQFF. CDR3 in DNA: TGTGCCAGCAGGGCCAATGAGCAGTTCTTC.

J is TRBJ2-6 and V is TRBV30; D is perhaps TRBD2 (5 bases). Germline values: CDR1 GTSNPN, CDR2 SVGIG (reference sequence). Trimming cost V 4 bases and J 3 bases, with 13 bases left between them. This CDR3 contains 15 residues. CDR3 nucleotide sequence: TGTGCCTGGATTAGATCTGCGGGTGGGGCCAACGTCCTGACTTTC. Its translation: CAWIRSAGGANVLTF.

The V and J genes are TRBV10-3 and TRBJ2-1, with a weak D call TRBD2 (5 bases). V lost 4 bases to trimming and J lost 5 bases, with 18 bases between them. The CDR3 runs to 16 residues. The germline V gene has CDR1 ENHRY and CDR2 SYGVKD. The CDR3 bases are TGTGCCATCAGTGCCTCGCTTACTGCCGGGGACAATGAGCAGTTCTTC. Its protein is CAISASLTAGDNEQFF.

This chain connects TRBV18 to TRBJ1-4; TRBD1 matches at 8 bases. CDR3 length: 21 residues. The junction had 18 bases not matched to a gene; V was cut back by 1 base and J by 2 bases. Germline loops: CDR1 KGHSH, CDR2 LQKENI. The CDR3 region has the DNA TGTGCCAGCTCACCACTCGGGCCCGGGGGCAGGGGGCCGAAGACTAATGAAAAACTGTTTTTT. Encoded protein: CASSPLGPGGRGPKTNEKLFF.

V usage is TRBV18 and J usage is TRBJ1-1; 7 bases fit TRBD1. The V and J ends lost 6 bases and 2 bases, in that order; junction bases with no gene match: 12. This CDR3 contains 16 residues. Germline V CDR1 and CDR2: KGHSH, LQKENI. CDR3 loop: CASSPASGTVNTEAFF. The DNA of the CDR3 is TGTGCCAGCTCCCCTGCTTCCGGGACAGTCAACACTGAAGCTTTCTTT.

The J gene is TRBJ2-7, the V gene TRBV12-3 or TRBV12-4; tentative D call: TRBD1 (6 bases). This CDR3 spans 12 amino acids. Trimming removed 1 base at V and 7 bases at J, with 8 bases between. CDR3 sequence (DNA): TGTGCCAGCAGTTTAGGGGGGCAAGAGCAGTACGTC. Translated: CASSLGGQEQYV.

The rearrangement joins TRBV14 to TRBJ2-3, with 12 bases aligning to TRBD2. Germline CDR1 is SGHDN and CDR2 is FVKESK. This CDR3 spans 15 amino acids. V dropped 4 bases and J dropped 3; count of bases not matched to a gene: 2. The CDR3 protein is CASSRLAGVTDTQYF. The CDR3 bases are TGTGCCAGCAGCCGACTAGCGGGGGTAACAGATACGCAGTATTTT.

The chain employs TRBV18 and TRBJ2-7; D gene unclear. Trimming cost V 3 bases and J 5 bases, with 14 bases left between them. This CDR3 contains 14 residues. CDR1 is KGHSH, CDR2 LQKENI, per germline. The CDR3 region has the DNA TGTGCCAGCTCACCGAAGCCAGGATACAACGAGCAGTACTTC. This codes for CASSPKPGYNEQYF.

This rearrangement joins TRBV6-5 to TRBJ2-1; 7 bases match TRBD2. Germline CDR1 is MNHEY and CDR2 is SVGAGI. The CDR3 extends over 16 amino acids. The V gene end was trimmed by 0 bases and the J gene end by 6 bases; junction bases not matched to a gene: 8. The CDR3: CASSYSSGTTLNEQFF. The CDR3 DNA follows: TGTGCCAGCAGTTACTCTTCCGGGACTACCCTCAATGAGCAGTTCTTC.

The chain joins TRBV6-2 or TRBV6-3 to TRBJ2-7; D gene ambiguous. This CDR3 comprises 13 residues. Germline CDR1 reads MNHEY; CDR2 reads SVGEGT. Trimming cost V 5 bases and J 1 base, with 9 bases left between them. CDR3 DNA sequence: TGTGCCAGCAGTGCCGAGGTGTCCTACGAGCAGTACGTC. Its translation is CASSAEVSYEQYV.

This clone was counted once. The chain employs TRBV29-1 and TRBJ1-2, with 9 bases lining up with TRBD1. The V segment lost 3 bases and the J segment 9 bases; nucleotides outside the gene matches: 5. The germline V gene encodes CDR1 SQVTM and CDR2 ANQGSEA. The CDR3 covers 12 residues. The CDR3 here is CSVEGQGVSYTF. CDR3 bases: TGCAGCGTTGAGGGACAGGGAGTCAGCTACACCTTC.

The gene calls are TRBV7-8 and TRBJ2-7; maybe TRBD2 (7 bases). The germline V and J ends were trimmed by 6 bases and 3 bases, with 12 bases remaining between them. The germline CDR1 and CDR2 sequences are SGHVS and FQNEAQ. The CDR3 sequence is 13 residues long. DNA for the CDR3: TGTGCCAGCAGGCAAGGGGGGGGCTACGAGCAGTACTTC. Protein product: CASRQGGGYEQYF.

The V gene is TRBV27, the J gene TRBJ1-2; D possibly corresponds to TRBD1 (5 bases). The CDR3 is made up of 15 amino acids. The V and J ends lost 6 bases and 4 bases respectively, with 18 bases between them. Germline V gives CDR1 MNHEY, CDR2 SMNVEV (reference sequence). CDR3 coding DNA: TGTGCCAGCAGCCCTAGGGGTGGACAATCCTATGGCTACACCTTC. Protein: CASSPRGGQSYGYTF.

The genes are TRBV11-2 and TRBJ2-1, with D tentatively TRBD2 (7 bases). Deletions cut 3 bases from V and 7 bases from J, with 16 bases between. Germline CDR1 and CDR2: SGHAT and FQNNGV. The CDR3 runs to 15 residues. CDR3 residues: CASSFGGPRNNEQFF. The CDR3 DNA is TGTGCCAGCAGCTTCGGGGGGCCACGAAATAATGAGCAGTTCTTC.

This rearrangement joins TRBV10-3 to TRBJ1-2, with TRBD1 matching 10 bases. The CDR3 is made up of 13 amino acids. Germline loops: CDR1 ENHRY, CDR2 SYGVKD. J lost 7 bases, V lost 2 bases, and 1 base had no gene match. The CDR3 coding sequence is TGTGCCATCAGTGAGGGACAGGGGGGTGGCTACACCTTC. It specifies CAISEGQGGGYTF.

This chain connects TRBV19 to TRBJ2-5, with TRBD1 matching over 12 bases. The length of the CDR3 is 14 residues. Germline V lookup: CDR1 LNHDA, CDR2 SQIVND (reference sequence). Trimming removed 8 bases from V and 6 bases from J; junction bases left unmatched: 7. CDR3 region: CASGEGTGGQTQYF. CDR3 coding DNA: TGTGCCAGTGGAGAGGGGACAGGGGGCCAGACCCAGTACTTC.

On this clone: Mismatch with germline at one junction end may stem from a read error. The chain recombines TRBV4-3 with TRBJ2-2; 7 bases align to TRBD1. CDR3 length: 15 residues. The V gene's germline CDR1 is LGHNA and CDR2 YSLEER. The CDR3 reads CASSLGTAKTGELFF. CDR3 DNA: TGCGCCAGCAGCCTCGGGACAGCGAAAACCGGGGAGCTGTTTTTT.

This rearrangement joins TRBV19 to TRBJ1-3, with D tentatively TRBD1 (6 bases). V lost 1 base, J lost 3 bases, and 10 bases lay in between. This CDR3 is built from 15 residues. CDR1 and CDR2 (germline): LNHDA, SQIVND (reference sequence). CDR3: CASSIAAGDGNTIYF. The CDR3 nucleotides read TGTGCCAGTAGTATAGCGGCAGGGGATGGAAACACCATATATTTT.

This clone was detected only a few times. The V and J genes are TRBV10-3 and TRBJ1-2; a weak D match, TRBD1 (5 bases). Germline V gene sequence: CDR1 ENHRY, CDR2 SYGVKD. V lost 4 bases to trimming and J lost 3 bases, with 12 bases between them. The CDR3 runs to 14 residues. CDR3 sequence reads: CAISVGGIYYGYTF. CDR3 in DNA: TGTGCCATCAGTGTCGGGGGGATCTACTATGGCTACACCTTC.